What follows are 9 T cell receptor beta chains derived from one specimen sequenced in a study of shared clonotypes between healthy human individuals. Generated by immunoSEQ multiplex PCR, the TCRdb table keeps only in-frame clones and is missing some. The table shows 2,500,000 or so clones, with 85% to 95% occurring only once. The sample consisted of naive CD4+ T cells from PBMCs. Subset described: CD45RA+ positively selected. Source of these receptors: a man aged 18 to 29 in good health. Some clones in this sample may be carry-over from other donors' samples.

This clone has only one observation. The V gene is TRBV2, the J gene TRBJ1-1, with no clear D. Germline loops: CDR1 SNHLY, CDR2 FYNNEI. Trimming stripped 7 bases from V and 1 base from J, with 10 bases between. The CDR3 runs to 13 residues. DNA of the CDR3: TGTGCCAGCACCCTCTCGGAGAACACTGAAGCTTTCTTT. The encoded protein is CASTLSENTEAFF.

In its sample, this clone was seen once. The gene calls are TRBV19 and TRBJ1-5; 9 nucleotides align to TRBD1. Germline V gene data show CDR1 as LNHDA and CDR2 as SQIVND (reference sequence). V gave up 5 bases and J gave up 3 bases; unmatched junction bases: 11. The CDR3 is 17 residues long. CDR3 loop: CASSPTNRGLINQPQHF. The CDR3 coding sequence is TGTGCCAGTAGTCCTACCAACAGGGGGCTTATCAATCAGCCCCAGCATTTT.

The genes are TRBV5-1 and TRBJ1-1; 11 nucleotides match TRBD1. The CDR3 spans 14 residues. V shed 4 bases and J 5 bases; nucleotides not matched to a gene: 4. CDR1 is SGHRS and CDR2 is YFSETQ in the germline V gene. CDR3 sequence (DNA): TGCGCCAGCAGCGCGGGGGACAGGGGGACTGAAGCTTTCTTT. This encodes CASSAGDRGTEAFF.

CDR3 sequence reads: CASSPTGNTQYF. As DNA, the CDR3 is TGTGCCAGCAGCCCGACAGGGAATACGCAGTATTTT. The V gene is TRBV7-2, the J gene TRBJ2-3, with 7 bases lining up with TRBD1. The CDR3 consists of 12 residues. V lost 5 bases and J lost 7; bases outside the gene matches: 3. Germline CDR1 reads SGHTA; CDR2 reads FQGNSA.

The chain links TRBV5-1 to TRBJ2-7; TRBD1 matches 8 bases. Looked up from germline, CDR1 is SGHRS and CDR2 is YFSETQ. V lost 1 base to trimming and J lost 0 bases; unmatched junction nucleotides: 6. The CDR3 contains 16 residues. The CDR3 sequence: CASSLLGQVNSYEQYF. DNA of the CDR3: TGCGCCAGCAGCTTGCTGGGACAGGTTAACTCCTACGAGCAGTACTTC.

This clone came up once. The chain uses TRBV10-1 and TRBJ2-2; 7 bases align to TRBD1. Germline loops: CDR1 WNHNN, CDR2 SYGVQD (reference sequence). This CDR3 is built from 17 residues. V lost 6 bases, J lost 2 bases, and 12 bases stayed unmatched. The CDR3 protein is CASSKGGGGGNTGELFF. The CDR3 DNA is TGCGCCAGCAGCAAAGGGGGCGGCGGAGGCAACACCGGGGAGCTGTTTTTT.

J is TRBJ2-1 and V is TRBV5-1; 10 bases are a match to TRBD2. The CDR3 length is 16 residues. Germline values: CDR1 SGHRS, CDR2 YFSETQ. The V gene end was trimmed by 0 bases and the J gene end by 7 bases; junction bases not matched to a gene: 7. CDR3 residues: CASSLGLAGALNEQFF. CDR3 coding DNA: TGCGCCAGCAGCTTGGGGCTAGCGGGAGCCCTAAATGAGCAGTTCTTC.

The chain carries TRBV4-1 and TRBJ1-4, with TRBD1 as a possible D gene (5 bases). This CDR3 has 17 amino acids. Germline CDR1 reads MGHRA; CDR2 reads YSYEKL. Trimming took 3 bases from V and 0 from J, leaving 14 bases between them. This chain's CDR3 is CASSQIVWGATNEKLFF. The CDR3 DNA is TGCGCCAGCAGCCAGATCGTATGGGGGGCAACTAATGAAAAACTGTTTTTT.

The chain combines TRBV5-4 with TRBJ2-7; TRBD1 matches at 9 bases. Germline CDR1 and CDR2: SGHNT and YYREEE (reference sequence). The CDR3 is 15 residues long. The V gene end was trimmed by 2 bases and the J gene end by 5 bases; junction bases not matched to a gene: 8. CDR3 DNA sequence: TGTGCCAGCAGCTTAGGGGGGGGACAGGGCCACGAGCAGTACTTC. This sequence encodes CASSLGGGQGHEQYF.